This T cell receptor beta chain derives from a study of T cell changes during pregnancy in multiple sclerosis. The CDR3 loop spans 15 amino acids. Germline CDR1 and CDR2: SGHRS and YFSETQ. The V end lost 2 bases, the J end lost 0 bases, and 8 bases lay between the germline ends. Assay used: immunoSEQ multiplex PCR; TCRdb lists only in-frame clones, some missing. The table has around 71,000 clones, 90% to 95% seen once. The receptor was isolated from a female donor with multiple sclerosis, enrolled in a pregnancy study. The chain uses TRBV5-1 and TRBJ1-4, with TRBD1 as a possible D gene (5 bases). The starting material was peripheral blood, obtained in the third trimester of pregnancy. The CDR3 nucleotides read TGCGCCAGCAGCTTTACAGGCGCAACTAATGAAAAACTGTTTTTT. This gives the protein CASSFTGATNEKLFF.